This TCR beta chain was sequenced for a study of blood T cell repertoires in COVID-19. Overall study context: Donors in the United States, Italy and Spain gave samples during acute or convalescent COVID-19. T cells, B-cell-depleted T cells, or PBMCs supplied cDNA or gDNA.

Study processing details: Estimated nucleated cell counts came from reference gene primer amplification. Repertoires were generated with immunoSEQ multiplex PCR, while TCRdb's copy carries only in-frame clones and drops some. That table gives V, J and clone size, and the DNA gave D and trimming. The data contain 95,000 to 100,000 clones, around nine tenths of them singletons. This CDR3 contains 17 residues. V lost 4 bases, J lost 4 bases, and 10 bases stayed unmatched. CDR1 and CDR2 (germline): SGHRS, YFSETQ. Enrollment of patients from Seattle took place during active infection, with longitudinal follow-up.

Specimen: peripheral blood. The rearrangement joins TRBV5-1 to TRBJ2-6; 8 nucleotides match TRBD1. This receptor was obtained from a human donor with COVID-19, enrolled during active disease. The donor label of this sample is uncertain. The CDR3 spells CASSPPRQGIGANVLTF. DNA of the CDR3: TGCGCCAGCAGCCCGCCTCGACAGGGGATAGGGGCCAACGTCCTGACTTTC.